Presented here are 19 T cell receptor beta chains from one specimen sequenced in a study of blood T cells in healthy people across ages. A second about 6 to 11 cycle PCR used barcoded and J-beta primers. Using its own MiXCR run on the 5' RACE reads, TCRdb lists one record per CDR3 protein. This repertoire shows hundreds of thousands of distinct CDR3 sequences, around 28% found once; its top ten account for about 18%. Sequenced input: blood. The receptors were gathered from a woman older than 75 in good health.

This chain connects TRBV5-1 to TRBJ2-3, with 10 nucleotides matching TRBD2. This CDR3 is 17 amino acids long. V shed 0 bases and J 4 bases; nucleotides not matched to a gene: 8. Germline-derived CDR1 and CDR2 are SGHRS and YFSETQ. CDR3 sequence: CASSLATAGGRADTQYF. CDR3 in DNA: TGCGCCAGCAGCTTGGCCACAGCGGGGGGGCGGGCAGATACGCAGTATTTT.

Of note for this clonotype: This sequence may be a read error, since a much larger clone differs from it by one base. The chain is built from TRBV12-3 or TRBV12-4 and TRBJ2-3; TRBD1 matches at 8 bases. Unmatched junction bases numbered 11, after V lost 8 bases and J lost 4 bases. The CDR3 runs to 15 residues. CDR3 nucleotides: TGTGCCAGCGGTCCGGGACAGGAGTTGCCAGATACGCAGTATTTT. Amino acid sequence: CASGPGQELPDTQYF.

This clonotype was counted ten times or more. The CDR3 nucleotides are TGCAGTGCTAGATCGGCACCAGCCTACGAGCAGTACTTC. Encoded protein: CSARSAPAYEQYF. This chain connects TRBV20-1 to TRBJ2-7; D unresolved. The CDR3 is 13 residues long. Trimming removed 2 bases from V and 2 bases from J, with 10 bases in between. Germline-derived CDR1 and CDR2 are DFQATT and SNEGSKA (reference sequence).

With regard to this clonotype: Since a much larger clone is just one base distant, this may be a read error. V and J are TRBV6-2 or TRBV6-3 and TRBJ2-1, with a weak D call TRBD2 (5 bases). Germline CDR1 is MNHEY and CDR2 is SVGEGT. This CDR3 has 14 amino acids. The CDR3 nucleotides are TGTACCAGCAGTTACGATAGCGCAGGAGATGAGCAGTTCTTC. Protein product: CTSSYDSAGDEQFF.

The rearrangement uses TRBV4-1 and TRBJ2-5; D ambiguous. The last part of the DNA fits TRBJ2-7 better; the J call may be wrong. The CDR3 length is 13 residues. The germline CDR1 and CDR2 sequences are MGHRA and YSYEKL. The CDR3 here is CASSQWVGYEQYF. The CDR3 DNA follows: TGCGCCAGCAGCCAATGGGTAGGTTACGAGCAGTACTTC.

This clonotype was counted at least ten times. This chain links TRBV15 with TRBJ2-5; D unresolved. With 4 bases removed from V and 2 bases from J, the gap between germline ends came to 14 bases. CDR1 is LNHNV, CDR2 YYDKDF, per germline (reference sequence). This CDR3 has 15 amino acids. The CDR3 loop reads CATSTFSGFQETQYF. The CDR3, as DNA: TGTGCCACCAGCACGTTTTCAGGATTTCAAGAGACCCAGTACTTC.

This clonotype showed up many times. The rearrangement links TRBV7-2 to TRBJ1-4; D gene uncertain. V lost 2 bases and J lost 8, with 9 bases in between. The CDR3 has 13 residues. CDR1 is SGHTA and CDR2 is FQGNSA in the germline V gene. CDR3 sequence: CASSLTPDEKLFF. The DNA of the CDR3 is TGTGCCAGCAGCTTAACCCCAGACGAAAAACTGTTTTTT.

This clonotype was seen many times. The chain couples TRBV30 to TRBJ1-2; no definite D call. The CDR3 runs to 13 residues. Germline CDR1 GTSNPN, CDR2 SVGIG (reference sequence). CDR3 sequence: CARQSALRSGYTF. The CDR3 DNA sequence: TGTGCACGTCAATCCGCACTCAGGAGTGGCTACACCTTC.

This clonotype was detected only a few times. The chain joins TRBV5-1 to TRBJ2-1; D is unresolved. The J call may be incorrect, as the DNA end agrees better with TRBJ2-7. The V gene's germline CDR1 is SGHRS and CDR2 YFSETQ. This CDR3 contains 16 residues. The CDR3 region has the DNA TGCGCCAGCAGCTTCTTACAGAGTAGCTCCTACAATGAGCAGTACTTC. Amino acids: CASSFLQSSSYNEQYF.

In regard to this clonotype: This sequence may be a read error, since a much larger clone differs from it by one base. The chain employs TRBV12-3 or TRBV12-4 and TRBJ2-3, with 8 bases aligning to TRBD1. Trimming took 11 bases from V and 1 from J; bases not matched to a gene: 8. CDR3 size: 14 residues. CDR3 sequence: CACIQGQGTDTQYF. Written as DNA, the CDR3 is TGTGCCTGCATTCAGGGACAGGGCACAGATACGCAGTATTTT.

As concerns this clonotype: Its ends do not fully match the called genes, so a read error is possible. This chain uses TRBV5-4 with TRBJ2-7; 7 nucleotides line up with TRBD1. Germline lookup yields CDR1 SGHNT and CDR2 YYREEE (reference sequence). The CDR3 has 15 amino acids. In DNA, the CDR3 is TGCGCCAGCAGCCAAGTACTAGGGGGCTTCTACGAGCAGTACTTC. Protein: CASSQVLGGFYEQYF.

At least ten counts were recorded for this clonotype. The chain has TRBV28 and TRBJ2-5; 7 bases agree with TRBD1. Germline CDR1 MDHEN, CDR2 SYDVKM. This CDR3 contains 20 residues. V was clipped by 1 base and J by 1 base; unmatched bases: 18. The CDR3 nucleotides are TGTGCCAGCAGTTTATTCACCCAGGCGAGGTGGGACAGAATCCAAGAGACCCAGTACTTC. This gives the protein CASSLFTQARWDRIQETQYF.

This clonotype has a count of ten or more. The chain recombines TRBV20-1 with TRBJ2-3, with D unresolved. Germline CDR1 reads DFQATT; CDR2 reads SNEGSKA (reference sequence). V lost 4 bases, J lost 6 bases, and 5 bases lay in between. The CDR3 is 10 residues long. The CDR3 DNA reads TGCAGTGCTACCGGGGATACGCAGTATTTT. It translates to CSATGDTQYF.

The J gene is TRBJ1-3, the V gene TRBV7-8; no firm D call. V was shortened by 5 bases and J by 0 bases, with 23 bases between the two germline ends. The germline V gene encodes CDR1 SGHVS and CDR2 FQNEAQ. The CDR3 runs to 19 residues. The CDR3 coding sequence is TGTGCCAGCAGCGCACTGCTACAACCAAGCCCTGTCTCTGGAAACACCATATATTTT. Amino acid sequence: CASSALLQPSPVSGNTIYF.

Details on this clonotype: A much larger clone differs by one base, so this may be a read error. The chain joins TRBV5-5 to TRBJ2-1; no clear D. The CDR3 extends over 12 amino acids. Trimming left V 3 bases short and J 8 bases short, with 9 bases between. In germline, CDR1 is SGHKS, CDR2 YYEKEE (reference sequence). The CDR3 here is CASSSGRDEQFF. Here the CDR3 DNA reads TGTGCCAGCAGCTCCGGACGCGATGAGCAGTTCTTC. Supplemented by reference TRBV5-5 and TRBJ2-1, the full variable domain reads DAGVTQSPTHLIKTRGQQVTLRCSPISGHKSVSWYQQVLGQGPQFIFQYYEKEERGRGNFPDRFSARQFPNYSSELNVNALLLGDSALYLCASSSGRDEQFFGPGTRLTVL.

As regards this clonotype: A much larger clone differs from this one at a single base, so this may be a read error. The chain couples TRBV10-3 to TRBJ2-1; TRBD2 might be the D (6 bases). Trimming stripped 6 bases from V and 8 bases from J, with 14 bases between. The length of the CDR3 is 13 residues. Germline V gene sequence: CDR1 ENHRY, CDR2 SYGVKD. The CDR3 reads CAIRRDPQDEQFF. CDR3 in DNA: TGTGCCATCAGGCGGGACCCTCAGGATGAGCAGTTCTTC.

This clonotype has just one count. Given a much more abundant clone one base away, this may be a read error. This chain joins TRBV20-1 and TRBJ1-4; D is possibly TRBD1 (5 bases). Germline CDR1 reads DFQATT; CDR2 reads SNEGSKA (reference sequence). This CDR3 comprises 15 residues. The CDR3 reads CSVRDRQGRGEKLFF. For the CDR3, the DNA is TGCAGTGTTAGAGATCGTCAGGGTCGCGGTGAAAAACTGTTTTTT.

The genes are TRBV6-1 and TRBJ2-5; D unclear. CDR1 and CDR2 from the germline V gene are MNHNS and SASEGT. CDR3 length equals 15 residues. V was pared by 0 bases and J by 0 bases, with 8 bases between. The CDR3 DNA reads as TGTGCCAGCAGTGAAGCCGGCACATACCAAGAGACCCAGTACTTC. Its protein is CASSEAGTYQETQYF.

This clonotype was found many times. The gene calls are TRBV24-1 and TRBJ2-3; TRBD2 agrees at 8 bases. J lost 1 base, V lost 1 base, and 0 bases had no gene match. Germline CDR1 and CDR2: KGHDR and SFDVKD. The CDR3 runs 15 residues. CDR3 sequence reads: CATSDFSGGTDTQYF. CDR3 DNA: TGTGCCACCAGTGATTTTAGCGGGGGCACAGATACGCAGTATTTT.